The sequence of this TCR beta chain was determined in a study of Graves' ophthalmopathy and Graves' hyperthyroidism. RNA transcripts provided the template for amplifying TCR beta CDR3 regions. In the first round, RT-PCR was carried out with HTBI primers, and a multiplex PCR formed the second round. One entry per CDR3 protein results from TCRdb running MiXCR on the multiplex PCR reads. The sample carries 300,000 to 450,000 distinct CDR3 sequences, about a sixth recorded once. V was clipped by 2 bases and J by 5 bases, with 13 bases between them. Looked up from germline, CDR1 is DFQATT and CDR2 is SNEGSKA (reference sequence). The CDR3 sequence is 13 residues long. This clonotype has ten or more counts.

This TCR was sampled from an adult woman with stable Graves' hyperthyroidism. Sequenced material: peripheral blood. The chain has TRBV20-1 and TRBJ2-7; D perhaps matches TRBD2 (5 bases). The CDR3 sequence: CSARSPVGDEQYF. CDR3 in DNA: TGCAGTGCTAGAAGTCCGGTGGGAGACGAGCAGTACTTC.